This is a list of T cell receptor beta chains from one sample in a study of blood T cell repertoires in COVID-19. This table comes from immunoSEQ multiplex PCR, and its TCRdb copy is limited to in-frame clones, with some not included. The data contain approximately 160,000 clones, approximately 81% of them seen just once; the ten biggest clones take up 13% to 15%. Source material: peripheral blood. These receptors were taken from a young man with active or convalescent COVID-19. CDR3s include the opening cysteine and the closing phenylalanine or tryptophan. A D gene is named only where the DNA matches it firmly. Size values are once, few and many counts, or a class for expanded clones, and some rows have none.

>TRBJ1-2|once|.|TRBV2
TGTGCCAGCAGCCCCGGGAGGCAGGGGACCTATGGCTACACCTTC
CASSPGRQGTYGYTF
>TRBJ1-6|.|.|TRBV19
TGTGCCAGTAGTACCCGACAGGCTAATTCACCCCTCCACTTT
CASSTRQANSPLHF
>TRBJ2-1|few|TRBD2|TRBV27
TGTGCCAGCAGTTCCCGACTAGCTAGCTATGAGCAGTTCTTC
CASSSRLASYEQFF
>TRBJ2-3|.|TRBD1|TRBV2
TGTGCCAGCAGTGGCACCACAGGGGACACAGATACGCAGTATTTT
CASSGTTGDTDTQYF
>TRBJ1-2|.|TRBD1|TRBV6-5
TGTGCAGACAGGGGGGACTATGGCTACACCTTC
CADRGDYGYTF
>TRBJ1-4|few|TRBD1|TRBV19
TGTGCCAGTAGTATTCGGGGACAGGGGGCGCTCCCTAATGAAAAACTGTTTTTT
CASSIRGQGALPNEKLFF
>TRBJ2-1|.|.|TRBV7-2
TGTGCCAGCAGCTTAGACGGGGACTTAAGCTCCTACAATGAGCAGTTCTTC
CASSLDGDLSSYNEQFF
>TRBJ1-5|.|.|TRBV5-6
TGTGCCAGCAGCTTCGCCCCCCAGGGGAATCAGCCCCAGCATTTT
CASSFAPQGNQPQHF
>TRBJ2-7|.|.|TRBV6-5
TGTGCCAGCAGTTACCCGGCAGGGTCCAACGAGCAGTACTTC
CASSYPAGSNEQYF
>TRBJ2-4|.|.|TRBV29-1
TGCAGCGTCTCAAGACAGAAAAAAAACATTCAGTACTTC
CSVSRQKKNIQYF
>TRBJ2-3|.|.|TRBV2
TGTGCCAGCACCGCGGGCATTTCGCAGTATTTT
CASTAGISQYF
>TRBJ2-1|.|TRBD2|TRBV5-5
TGTGCCAGCAGCTTGGGTACTAGCGGGTACAATGAGCAGTTCTTC
CASSLGTSGYNEQFF